The sample holds one count of the clone carrying this TCR beta chain. This specimen comes from a study of CD8 T cells in Susac syndrome. Reverse transcription of roughly 0.5 to 1 ug RNA was performed with random hexamers. MiXCR, applied by TCRdb to the immunoSEQ multiplex PCR reads, yields one record per CDR3 protein. There are approximately 160,000 distinct CDR3 sequences in the sample; about 94% occur only once, and 0.13% lies in the top ten. Sequenced sample: CD4+ T cells from PBMCs. This receptor was identified in a human donor in good health.

CDR3 amino acids: CSVHDRALNTGELFF. The CDR3 DNA follows: TGCAGCGTTCACGACAGGGCGCTTAACACCGGGGAGCTGTTTTTT. V usage is TRBV29-1 and J usage is TRBJ2-2; 7 positions agree with TRBD1. There are 15 residues in the CDR3. The germline CDR1 and CDR2 sequences are SQVTM and ANQGSEA. V lost 5 bases and J lost 2; bases outside the gene matches: 8.